This T cell receptor (beta chain) appears in the sequencing data of a study of T-cell reconstitution after alpha-beta-depleted transplantation in children. This CDR3 has 12 residues. V shed 8 bases and J shed 1 base, with 9 bases lying between them. The germline V gene encodes CDR1 SGHRS and CDR2 YFSETQ. This sample's TCRbeta library carried unique molecular identifier barcodes. TCRdb processed the PCR reads anew with MiXCR; each CDR3 protein has one entry. The profile shows 200,000 to 250,000 distinct CDR3 sequences, around 9.5% of them singletons. This clonotype was seen repeatedly, ten times or more.

This sequence joins TRBV5-1 and TRBJ1-1, with a weak D call TRBD1 (5 bases). This TCR was recovered from a human donor who donated a stem cell graft to a child with acute lymphoblastic leukemia. This specimen was PBMCs from the stem cell graft donor, taken from the stem cell graft. CDR3 bases: TGCGCCAGAAGGGGCTCGAACACTGAAGCTTTCTTT. Its translation is CARRGSNTEAFF. Filled out from reference TRBV5-1 and TRBJ1-1, the complete variable domain reads KAGVTQTPRYLIKTRGQQVTLSCSPISGHRSVSWYQQTPGQGLQFLFEYFSETQRNKGNFPGRFSGRQFSNSRSEMNVSTLELGDSALYLCARRGSNTEAFFGQGTRLTVV.